The 25 T cell receptor beta chains presented below share a single source sample, sequenced in a study of T cell responses to AZD1222 COVID-19 vaccine. Produced via immunoSEQ multiplex PCR; TCRdb's table is partial and in-frame only. This sample has about 180,000 clones, with around 94% found just once. Sequenced material: peripheral blood, taken 28 days after the second AZD1222 dose. The source is an adult who received the AZD1222 COVID-19 vaccine.

This chain connects TRBV12-3 or TRBV12-4 to TRBJ2-7; D gene unclear. CDR3 length: 13 amino acids. Deletions cut 6 bases from V and 2 bases from J, with 11 bases between. CDR3 loop: CASSLEIAYEQYF. The CDR3 DNA sequence: TGTGCCAGCAGCCTAGAGATAGCCTACGAGCAGTACTTC.

The CDR3 nucleotides read TGTGCCAGCACCCAGGGCAGTGAAGCTTTCTTT. Its translation: CASTQGSEAFF. The rearrangement joins TRBV12-3 or TRBV12-4 to TRBJ1-1; D is possibly TRBD1 (5 bases). The CDR3 runs to 11 residues. V was cut by 7 bases and J by 7 bases, with 10 bases left in between.

The chain carries TRBV18 and TRBJ1-5; D gene ambiguous. CDR3 length: 13 amino acids. The V end was cut by 1 base, the J end by 5 bases, with 6 bases between. Germline V gene data show CDR1 as KGHSH and CDR2 as LQKENI. This CDR3 reads CASSPLADQPQHF. The CDR3 bases are TGTGCCAGCTCACCACTGGCCGATCAGCCCCAGCATTTT.

V and J are TRBV4-1 and TRBJ1-1; TRBD1 is a possible D gene (6 bases). Germline lookup yields CDR1 MGHRA and CDR2 YSYEKL. V was pared by 2 bases and J by 7 bases, with 14 bases between. This CDR3 comprises 14 residues. For the CDR3, the DNA is TGCGCCAGCAGCCAACCCCTCCACAGGGTTGAAGCTTTCTTT. Its translation: CASSQPLHRVEAFF.

The V and J genes are TRBV27 and TRBJ1-2; D gene uncertain. In germline, CDR1 is MNHEY, CDR2 SMNVEV (reference sequence). There are 14 residues in the CDR3. V was cut by 5 bases and J by 5 bases, with 15 bases left in between. DNA for the CDR3: TGTGCCAGCAGTCCATCGGCGGTCCTGTATGGCTACACCTTC. Protein sequence: CASSPSAVLYGYTF.

The chain recombines TRBV11-3 with TRBJ2-1; 8 nucleotides agree with TRBD2. In germline, CDR1 is SGHNT, CDR2 YENEEA. V was pared by 8 bases and J by 9 bases, with 15 bases of the junction left unmatched. CDR3 length: 15 amino acids. CDR3 residues: CASHPWGRGGSEQFF. CDR3 nucleotides: TGTGCCAGCCACCCGTGGGGTCGGGGGGGCAGTGAGCAGTTCTTC.

The chain recombines TRBV4-2 with TRBJ1-1, with 7 bases matching TRBD1. The germline gives CDR1 LGHNA, CDR2 YNFKEQ. The CDR3 sequence is 16 residues long. After removal of 4 bases from V and 1 base from J, the junction contained 9 bases not matched to a gene. The CDR3 DNA sequence: TGTGCCAGCAGCCTAGGACAGGTTGGTAAGAACACTGAAGCTTTCTTT. It encodes CASSLGQVGKNTEAFF.

The chain links TRBV3-1 (or the pseudogene TRBV3-2) to TRBJ1-5; 10 bases match TRBD1. V lost 4 bases to trimming and J lost 6 bases; unmatched junction nucleotides: 9. The germline CDR1 and CDR2 sequences are LGHDT and YNNKEL (reference sequence). There are 16 residues in the CDR3. The DNA for the CDR3 is TGTGCCAGCAGCCTGCAAGGGGGACAGGGGATTCAGCCCCAGCATTTT. This codes for CASSLQGGQGIQPQHF.

The CDR3: CASCGQPQHF. The CDR3 DNA is TGCGCCAGCTGCGGTCAGCCCCAGCATTTT. The V and J genes are TRBV5-1 and TRBJ1-5; no definite D call. The CDR3 is made up of 10 amino acids. Germline values: CDR1 SGHRS, CDR2 YFSETQ. V lost 7 bases, J lost 6 bases, and 5 bases lay in between.

CDR3 protein: CASSLAGESYEQYF. The CDR3, as DNA: TGCGCCAGCAGTTTAGCGGGGGAGAGTTACGAGCAGTACTTC. The rearrangement joins TRBV10-2 to TRBJ2-7, with 9 bases that match TRBD2. Germline trimming cut 5 bases from V and 4 bases from J; bases unmatched to any gene: 6. Germline CDR1 reads WSHSY; CDR2 reads SAAADI. The CDR3 is made up of 14 amino acids.

V and J are TRBV7-8 and TRBJ1-4; D is ambiguous. Germline loops: CDR1 SGHVS, CDR2 FQNEAQ. The V and J ends lost 3 bases and 6 bases respectively, with 11 bases between them. There are 14 residues in the CDR3. The CDR3 region has the DNA TGTGCCAGCAGCTTCAACAGCCAATATGAAAAACTGTTTTTT. Translating it yields CASSFNSQYEKLFF.

This sequence joins TRBV5-6 and TRBJ1-4; the match to TRBD1 covers 9 bases. The CDR3 spans 14 residues. Trimming took 3 bases from V and 8 from J; bases not matched to a gene: 5. Germline loops: CDR1 SGHDT, CDR2 YYEEEE. Written as DNA, the CDR3 is TGTGCCAGCAGCTGGGACAGGGTGAAAGAAAAACTGTTTTTT. Translated: CASSWDRVKEKLFF.

V usage is TRBV28 and J usage is TRBJ2-3; 10 positions match TRBD2. The CDR3 has 17 residues. Trimming cost V 6 bases and J 1 base; bases outside gene matches: 10. In germline, CDR1 is MDHEN, CDR2 SYDVKM. The CDR3 DNA is TGTGCCAGCAGCGCCAATTATCTAGCGGGAGGCACAGATACGCAGTATTTT. It specifies CASSANYLAGGTDTQYF.

The J gene is TRBJ2-1, the V gene TRBV6-1; 7 bases are a match to TRBD2. With V trimmed by 4 bases and J by 0 bases, 9 bases remained unmatched. CDR3 length: 17 residues. Germline V gene lookup returns CDR1 MNHNS and CDR2 SASEGT. The CDR3 here is CASSVLPSGSSYNEQFF. In DNA, the CDR3 is TGTGCCAGCAGTGTTCTGCCTAGCGGTAGCTCCTACAATGAGCAGTTCTTC.

The rearrangement uses TRBV30 and TRBJ1-1; D uncertain. The V end lost 4 bases, the J end lost 0 bases, and 9 bases lay between the germline ends. Per the germline V gene, CDR1 is GTSNPN and CDR2 is SVGIG (reference sequence). The CDR3 contains 13 residues. CDR3 sequence: CAWTGGMNTEAFF. In DNA, the CDR3 is TGTGCCTGGACCGGCGGAATGAACACTGAAGCTTTCTTT. Supplemented by reference TRBV30 and TRBJ1-1, the full variable domain reads SQTIHQWPATLVQPVGSPLSLECTVEGTSNPNLYWYRQAAGRGLQLLFYSVGIGQISSEVPQNLSASRPQDRQFILSSKKLLLSDSGFYLCAWTGGMNTEAFFGQGTRLTVV.

V and J are TRBV18 and TRBJ1-4; 7 positions agree with TRBD1. Looked up from germline, CDR1 is KGHSH and CDR2 is LQKENI. With V trimmed by 5 bases and J by 7 bases, 7 bases remained unmatched. The CDR3 covers 14 residues. The CDR3 nucleotides read TGTGCCAGCTCAGCACAGGGGTCGGGTGAAAAACTGTTTTTT. This translates into CASSAQGSGEKLFF.

This chain joins TRBV12-3 or TRBV12-4 and TRBJ2-3; 8 bases match TRBD2. The CDR3 runs to 12 residues. V lost 5 bases and J lost 11; bases outside the gene matches: 6. The CDR3 region has the DNA TGTGCCAGCAGTGACAGCGGGGGACAGCAGTATTTT. This encodes CASSDSGGQQYF.

The J gene is TRBJ1-4, the V gene TRBV5-3; 8 bases are a match to TRBD1. TRBV5-3 qualifies as an ORF whose function is uncertain. V shed 2 bases, J shed 7 bases, and the junction held 4 bases outside the gene matches. The CDR3 loop spans 14 amino acids. The CDR3 sequence: CARSFKDRAEKLFF. In nucleotides, the CDR3 is TGTGCCAGAAGCTTCAAGGACAGGGCTGAAAAACTGTTTTTT.

The CDR3 region is CASLAGYAEAFF. DNA for the CDR3: TGTGCCAGCCTTGCCGGGTATGCTGAAGCTTTCTTT. The chain is built from TRBV19 and TRBJ1-1, with D unclear. Germline CDR1 reads LNHDA; CDR2 reads SQIVND (reference sequence). The CDR3 consists of 12 residues. V gave up 9 bases and J gave up 6 bases, with 14 bases separating them.

The chain combines TRBV21-1 with TRBJ1-5. TRBV21-1 is an annotated pseudogene. This CDR3 region has 16 residues. The CDR3 sequence: CASSLKIPRGAGPQHF. The CDR3 coding sequence is TGTGCCAGCAGCCTAAAGATTCCTCGGGGCGCTGGGCCCCAGCATTTT.

The rearrangement joins TRBV6-4 to TRBJ1-3; 9 bases fit TRBD1. Trimming cost V 6 bases and J 4 bases; bases outside gene matches: 7. The length of the CDR3 is 15 residues. The germline V gene encodes CDR1 MRHNA and CDR2 SNTAGT. CDR3 in amino acids: CASSSPTGGGNTIYF. In nucleotides, the CDR3 is TGTGCCAGCAGCTCCCCGACAGGGGGAGGAAACACCATATATTTT.

This chain uses TRBV25-1 with TRBJ2-5; perhaps D is TRBD1 or TRBD2 (5 bases each). Between the trimmed V and J ends, which lost 6 bases and 5 bases, there was a span of 19 bases. This CDR3 has 15 residues. The germline V gene has CDR1 MGHDK and CDR2 SYGVNS. The chain's CDR3 is CASSLFEGLWETQYF. DNA of the CDR3: TGTGCCAGCAGCCTCTTTGAGGGGTTATGGGAGACCCAGTACTTC.

This clone was found once. The genes are TRBV5-4 and TRBJ2-1, with 14 bases aligning to TRBD2. This CDR3 is built from 16 residues. The V segment lost 4 bases and the J segment 7 bases; nucleotides outside the gene matches: 7. The V gene's germline CDR1 is SGHNT and CDR2 YYREEE (reference sequence). The CDR3 nucleotides are TGTGCCAGCAGCCGACTAGCGGGAGGGAGTTGGAATGAGCAGTTCTTC. Protein product: CASSRLAGGSWNEQFF.

This chain uses TRBV7-8 with TRBJ2-7, with 7 bases matching TRBD1. The CDR3 contains 15 residues. The germline V gene has CDR1 SGHVS and CDR2 FQNEAQ. V shed 3 bases and J 1 base; nucleotides not matched to a gene: 6. The CDR3 DNA sequence: TGTGCCAGCAGCTTCGGGACAGAAGGATCCTACGAGCAGTACTTC. Residues: CASSFGTEGSYEQYF.

The gene calls are TRBV6-5 and TRBJ2-1; D unclear. V lost 2 bases to trimming and J lost 9 bases, with 8 bases between them. Germline V gives CDR1 MNHEY, CDR2 SVGAGI. The CDR3 sequence is 12 residues long. DNA of the CDR3: TGTGCCAGCAGTTACGATAGGCTTGAGCAGTTCTTC. Translation: CASSYDRLEQFF.